This T cell receptor beta chain was recorded in a study of blood T cell repertoires in COVID-19. At the level of the study: Spain, Italy and the United States supplied samples that represented acute and convalescent COVID-19. The analysed material was cDNA or gDNA that came from T cells, B-cell-depleted T cells, or PBMCs.

Original data processing: Scientists estimated how many nucleated cells there were by amplifying reference gene primers. Sequencing was performed with immunoSEQ multiplex PCR; in TCRdb, only in-frame clones are kept and a portion is missing. V, J and clone size derive from that table, while D and trimming were established from the DNA sequence. This table has about 120,000 clones, 82% appearing once. Germline V gene lookup returns CDR1 SGHRS and CDR2 YFSETQ. This CDR3 comprises 14 residues. Details on this clone: A junction boundary mismatches the germline segment, possibly from a read error.

The chain joins TRBV5-1 to TRBJ1-6, with D unclear. This TCR derives from an older woman with acute or convalescent COVID-19. Input material: peripheral blood. DNA for the CDR3: TGCGCCAGCAGATTGGCGGGGAATAATTCACCCCTCCACTTT. As protein: CASRLAGNNSPLHF.